A selection of T cell receptor beta chains follows, all from one sample in a study of CD8+ T cells in alopecia areata. TCRdb's table, derived via immunoSEQ multiplex PCR, lists solely in-frame clones and lacks some. This table has about 130,000 clones, roughly 53% appearing once. The sequencing used CD4+ T cells sorted from blood, collected at week 0. The receptors were sampled from a human donor with alopecia areata. The CDR3 runs from the conserved cysteine through the conserved F or W. D genes are given only for firm matches. Some rows have no size entry. The others give once, few or many, or a class for an expanded clone.

CDR3nt,CDR3aa,j_gene,d_gene,abundance,v_gene
TGTGCCAGCAGCTTAGCGCGCTTCTATGGCTACACCTTC,CASSLARFYGYTF,TRBJ1-2,NA,NA,TRBV7-9
TGTGCCAGCAGCTTAGAACACGGGGAGCTGTTTTTT,CASSLEHGELFF,TRBJ2-2,NA,NA,TRBV7-9
TGTGCCAGCTCACCTGGGTCAGGAGGAGGCTATGGCTACACCTTC,CASSPGSGGGYGYTF,TRBJ1-2,NA,NA,TRBV18
TGTGCCAGCAGTTTCAGGACAGAGCACACTGAAGCTTTCTTT,CASSFRTEHTEAFF,TRBJ1-1,NA,few,TRBV27
TGTGCCAGCAGTTTGGACTCCGGGAATGAGCAGTTCTTC,CASSLDSGNEQFF,TRBJ2-1,NA,NA,TRBV25-1
TGTGCCAGCAGTGAGATTAGCGGGGGGTACAATGAGCAGTTCTTC,CASSEISGGYNEQFF,TRBJ2-1,TRBD2,NA,TRBV2
TGCAGCGTTGGACGGGGTGTTGAGCAGTTCTTC,CSVGRGVEQFF,TRBJ2-1,NA,few,TRBV29-1
TGTGCCATCAGTTGGACAGTTGAAGCCTACGAGCAGTACTTC,CAISWTVEAYEQYF,TRBJ2-7,NA,NA,TRBV10-3
TGTGCCAGCAGCCAAGATTTAAGGGACCCCGAAGCTTTCTTT,CASSQDLRDPEAFF,TRBJ1-1,NA,once,TRBV4-2
TGTGCCAGCAGTTTAAGGGGGCCCCGAGCGGTAAGCTTAACCTACGAGCAGTACTTC,CASSLRGPRAVSLTYEQYF,TRBJ2-7,TRBD1,NA,TRBV27
TGCAGCGCCAGGGCGTACAATGAGCAGTTCTTC,CSARAYNEQFF,TRBJ2-1,NA,NA,TRBV29-1
TGTGCCAGCAGCTCCCGGGGGCTGAACACTGAAGCTTTCTTT,CASSSRGLNTEAFF,TRBJ1-1,NA,NA,TRBV7-9
TGTGCCATCAGTGAGTCGTTACCTCAGTACTTC,CAISESLPQYF,TRBJ2-4,NA,few,TRBV10-3
TGTGCCTGGAGTTCGGCCTACAATGAGCAGTTCTTC,CAWSSAYNEQFF,TRBJ2-1,NA,NA,TRBV30
TGTGCCAGCAGTCCCTTTGAAGAGACCCAGTACTTC,CASSPFEETQYF,TRBJ2-5,NA,once,TRBV2
TGTGCCAGCAGCTCGGAAGGGGAAAAACTGTTTTTT,CASSSEGEKLFF,TRBJ1-4,NA,few,TRBV11-1
TGTGCCTGGACTTGGGGTTTGAACACCATATATTTT,CAWTWGLNTIYF,TRBJ1-3,NA,NA,TRBV30
TGTGCCAGCAGCTTAGCCGGGACAGGTAGGACTGAAGCTTTCTTT,CASSLAGTGRTEAFF,TRBJ1-1,TRBD1,few,TRBV7-9
TGTGCTAGCAGCCGCGGGGGGCCCACAGATACGCAGTATTTT,CASSRGGPTDTQYF,TRBJ2-3,TRBD2,few,TRBV7-7
TGCGCCAGCAGCTTGACTGACGAACTGAATACGCAGTATTTT,CASSLTDELNTQYF,TRBJ2-3,NA,NA,TRBV5-1